The source of this T cell receptor beta chain is a study of blood T cell repertoires in COVID-19. V lost 1 base and J lost 0, with 10 bases in between. The CDR3 extends over 15 amino acids. The germline CDR1 and CDR2 sequences are SGHNT and YYREEE (reference sequence). In the original analysis: Amplification of reference gene primers provided the estimated nucleated cell counts. Sequencing was performed with immunoSEQ multiplex PCR; in TCRdb, only in-frame clones are kept and a portion is missing. The V and J calls and clone size are taken from that table; D and trimming were inferred from the DNA. Of nearly 250,000 clones in the sample, about 82% are singletons; the top ten hold 2% to 2.5%. Those who participated ranged in age from 18 to 89 years and resided in 24 US areas. Clinical history reported by participants formed the basis on which cohorts were assigned.

This TCR came from a woman aged 45 to 65 who had recovered from COVID-19. Sequenced: PBMCs or T cells enriched from blood (not recorded which). The J gene is TRBJ1-2, the V gene TRBV5-4; D ambiguous. CDR3 DNA: TGTGCCAGCAGCTTGTCGTCTCGGTCTAACTATGGCTACACCTTC. This codes for CASSLSSRSNYGYTF.